The next 16 T cell receptor beta chains were all read from a single sample in a study of OX40 agonist ivuxolimab in advanced cancers. This table comes from immunoSEQ multiplex PCR, and its TCRdb copy is limited to in-frame clones, with some not included. The top ten hold 0.81% of the sample, which has 100,000 or so clones, around nine tenths seen once. The sample in question was CD4+ or CD8+ T cells sorted from blood, obtained in a trial of the OX40 agonist ivuxolimab. The receptors were sampled from an adult with an advanced solid tumor such as melanoma, head and neck, liver or kidney cancer.

The rearrangement links TRBV7-9 to TRBJ2-3; D remains ambiguous. The length of the CDR3 is 13 residues. The V end was cut by 2 bases, the J end by 6 bases, with 9 bases between. Per germline, CDR1 SEHNR and CDR2 FQNEAQ (reference sequence). The CDR3 is CASSLRWADTQYF. The CDR3, as DNA: TGTGCCAGCAGCTTAAGGTGGGCCGATACGCAGTATTTT.

The chain employs TRBV14 and TRBJ2-1; D may be TRBD2 (5 bases). Germline V gene lookup returns CDR1 SGHDN and CDR2 FVKESK. This CDR3 region has 19 residues. The V gene lost 0 bases and the J gene lost 0 bases, with 18 bases spanning the gap. CDR3 residues: CASSQDVASWVSSYNEQFF. Here the CDR3 DNA reads TGTGCCAGCAGCCAAGATGTGGCTAGCTGGGTAAGCTCCTACAATGAGCAGTTCTTC.

The CDR3 loop reads CASSLTGVDTGELFF. Here the CDR3 DNA reads TGTGCCAGCAGCTTAACAGGGGTTGACACCGGGGAGCTGTTTTTT. The V call is TRBV7-3, the J call TRBJ2-2; perhaps TRBD1 as D (5 bases). Germline loops: CDR1 SGHTA, CDR2 FQGTGA. Between the trimmed V and J ends, which lost 0 bases and 3 bases, there was a span of 8 bases. The CDR3 is 15 residues long.

This chain connects TRBV5-1 to TRBJ2-1; D remains unclear. The CDR3 runs to 15 residues. Germline V CDR1 and CDR2: SGHRS, YFSETQ. V lost 0 bases and J 0 bases, leaving 7 bases between the germline ends. The CDR3 DNA follows: TGCGCCAGCAGCTTGGCGGGTAGCTCCTACAATGAGCAGTTCTTC. Translated, it gives CASSLAGSSYNEQFF.

V is TRBV7-2 and J is TRBJ1-2, with 8 bases identical to TRBD1. This CDR3 has 22 amino acids. CDR1 SGHTA and CDR2 FQGNSA come from the germline V gene. J lost 5 bases, V lost 0 bases, and 26 bases had no gene match. The CDR3 is CASSLAPSRRGQGGGGEYGYTF. CDR3 coding DNA: TGTGCCAGCAGCTTAGCGCCCTCGCGACGTGGACAGGGCGGTGGGGGGGAGTATGGCTACACCTTC.

The chain carries TRBV7-2 and TRBJ2-7; no definite D call. Trimming removed 1 base at V and 4 bases at J, with 14 bases between. Germline V gene sequence: CDR1 SGHTA, CDR2 FQGNSA. This CDR3 is built from 15 residues. CDR3 region: CASSLDQALLYEQYF. CDR3 in DNA: TGTGCCAGCAGCTTAGATCAGGCCCTACTTTACGAGCAGTACTTC. The full variable domain, with the rest looked up from reference TRBV7-2 and TRBJ2-7, is GAGVSQSPSNKVTEKGKDVELRCDPISGHTALYWYRQSLGQGLEFLIYFQGNSAPDKSGLPSDRFSAERTGGSVSTLTIQRTQQEDSAVYLCASSLDQALLYEQYFGPGTRLTVT.

The genes are TRBV18 and TRBJ2-2, with D perhaps assigned TRBD1 or TRBD2 (5 bases each). Germline lookup yields CDR1 KGHSH and CDR2 LQKENI. This CDR3 has 13 residues. Trimming stripped 5 bases from V and 8 bases from J, with 12 bases between. The CDR3 bases are TGTGCCAGCTCAGGGACGGCGAGAGGGGAGCTGTTTTTT. Translating it yields CASSGTARGELFF.

This clone was counted once. V usage is TRBV30 and J usage is TRBJ1-2, with D tentatively TRBD1 (5 bases). V shed 0 bases and J shed 2 bases, with 10 bases lying between them. The V gene's germline CDR1 is GTSNPN and CDR2 SVGIG (reference sequence). The CDR3 loop spans 14 amino acids. In nucleotides, the CDR3 is TGTGCCTGGAGTGTAGGGGCAGACAACTATGGCTACACCTTC. This translates into CAWSVGADNYGYTF.

V is TRBV4-2 and J is TRBJ2-5, with D possibly TRBD2 on 5 matching bases. The length of the CDR3 is 15 residues. The V and J ends lost 1 base and 3 bases respectively, with 12 bases between them. Per the germline V gene, CDR1 is LGHNA and CDR2 is YNFKEQ. CDR3 DNA sequence: TGTGCCAGCAGCCAAGGAAGCGGAGTTGAAGAGACCCAGTACTTC. Protein: CASSQGSGVEETQYF.

The chain combines TRBV10-3 with TRBJ1-4, with 7 nucleotides matching TRBD1. The J segment lost 1 base and the V segment lost 0 bases, leaving 5 bases of the junction unmatched. CDR1 and CDR2 (germline): ENHRY, SYGVKD. This CDR3 is 17 amino acids long. CDR3 coding DNA: TGTGCCATCAGTGAGTCCGGACAGGCTGGAACTAATGAAAAACTGTTTTTT. This encodes CAISESGQAGTNEKLFF.

The chain employs TRBV10-3 and TRBJ2-2; D ambiguous. CDR1 and CDR2 from the germline V gene are ENHRY and SYGVKD. Deletions cut 6 bases from V and 3 bases from J, with 20 bases between. The CDR3 is made up of 17 amino acids. The CDR3 DNA follows: TGTGCCATCAGACTTGATAGCACAAGGTCGGACACCGGGGAGCTGTTTTTT. This translates into CAIRLDSTRSDTGELFF.

The chain couples TRBV11-3 to TRBJ2-2; D is ambiguous. The V end lost 5 bases, the J end lost 6 bases, and 16 bases lay between the germline ends. This CDR3 region has 15 residues. Germline values: CDR1 SGHNT, CDR2 YENEEA. CDR3 loop: CASSLTAAWSGELFF. CDR3 in DNA: TGTGCCAGCAGCCTGACTGCTGCGTGGTCCGGGGAGCTGTTTTTT.

The CDR3 sequence: CARHRDSNQPQHF. The CDR3 DNA reads as TGTGCCAGGCACAGGGATAGCAATCAGCCCCAGCATTTT. The chain is built from TRBV19 and TRBJ1-5, with D possibly being TRBD1 (6 bases). The CDR3 has 13 residues. Germline V gene data show CDR1 as LNHDA and CDR2 as SQIVND (reference sequence). The V end lost 9 bases, the J end lost 0 bases, and 9 bases lay between the germline ends. Combining the CDR3 with reference TRBV19 and TRBJ1-5 gives the whole variable domain DGGITQSPKYLFRKEGQNVTLSCEQNLNHDAMYWYRQDPGQGLRLIYYSQIVNDFQKGDIAEGYSVSREKKESFPLTVTSAQKNPTAFYLCARHRDSNQPQHFGDGTRLSIL.

The chain joins TRBV5-4 to TRBJ2-5; D is uncertain. The assigned J gene may be wrong: the sequence end matches TRBJ2-7 better. The germline V gene encodes CDR1 SGHNT and CDR2 YYREEE (reference sequence). The CDR3 consists of 13 residues. The CDR3 spells CASSLVGSYEQYF. CDR3 sequence (DNA): TGTGCCAGCAGCTTGGTTGGATCCTACGAGCAGTACTTC.

The rearrangement uses TRBV29-1 and TRBJ2-5; D remains unclear. CDR1 and CDR2 (germline): SQVTM, ANQGSEA. CDR3 length: 12 amino acids. Between the trimmed V and J ends, which lost 5 bases and 5 bases, there was a span of 12 bases. This CDR3 reads CSVSTQGETQYF. The CDR3 DNA is TGCAGCGTTTCCACCCAAGGGGAGACCCAGTACTTC.

This clone was detected only once. The CDR3 reads CASSLVVGDYGYTF. CDR3 DNA sequence: TGTGCCAGCAGCTTAGTAGTAGGAGACTATGGCTACACCTTC. This chain joins TRBV7-2 and TRBJ1-2; no firm D call. V lost 1 base and J lost 3, with 9 bases in between. The CDR3 contains 14 residues. CDR1 is SGHTA and CDR2 is FQGNSA in the germline V gene. Filled out from reference TRBV7-2 and TRBJ1-2, the complete variable domain reads GAGVSQSPSNKVTEKGKDVELRCDPISGHTALYWYRQSLGQGLEFLIYFQGNSAPDKSGLPSDRFSAERTGGSVSTLTIQRTQQEDSAVYLCASSLVVGDYGYTFGSGTRLTVV.